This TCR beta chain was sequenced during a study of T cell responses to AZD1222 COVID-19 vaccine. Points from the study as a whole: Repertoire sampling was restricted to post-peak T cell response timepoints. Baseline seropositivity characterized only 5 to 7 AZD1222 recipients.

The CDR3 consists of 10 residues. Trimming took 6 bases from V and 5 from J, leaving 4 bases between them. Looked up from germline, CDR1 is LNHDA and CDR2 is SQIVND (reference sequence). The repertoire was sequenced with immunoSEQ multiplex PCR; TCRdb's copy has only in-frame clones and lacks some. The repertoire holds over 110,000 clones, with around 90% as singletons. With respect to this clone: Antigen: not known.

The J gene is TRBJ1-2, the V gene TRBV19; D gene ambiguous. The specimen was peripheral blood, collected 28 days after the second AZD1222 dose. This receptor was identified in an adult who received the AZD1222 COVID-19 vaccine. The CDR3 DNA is TGTGCCAGTAGCCGATATGGCTACACCTTC. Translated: CASSRYGYTF.